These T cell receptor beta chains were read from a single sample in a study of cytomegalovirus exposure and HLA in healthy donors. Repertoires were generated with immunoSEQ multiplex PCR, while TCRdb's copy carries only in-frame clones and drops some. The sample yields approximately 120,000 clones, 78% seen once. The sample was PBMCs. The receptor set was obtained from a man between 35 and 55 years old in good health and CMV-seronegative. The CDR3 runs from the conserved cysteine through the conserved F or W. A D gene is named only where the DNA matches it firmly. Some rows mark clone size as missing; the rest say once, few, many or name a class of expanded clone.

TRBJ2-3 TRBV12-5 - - CASGLVRGTPTLTGTQYF TGTGCTAGTGGTTTGGTACGGGGTACGCCGACACTCACGGGTACGCAGTATTTT
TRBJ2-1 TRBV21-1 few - CASTTSGTYNEQFF TGTGCCAGCACCACTAGCGGGACCTACAATGAGCAGTTCTTC
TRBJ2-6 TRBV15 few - CATSRERGSGANVLTF TGTGCCACCAGCAGAGAACGGGGCTCTGGGGCCAACGTCCTGACTTTC
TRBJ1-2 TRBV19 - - CASSIWQGNYGYTF TGTGCCAGTAGTATTTGGCAGGGGAACTATGGCTACACCTTC
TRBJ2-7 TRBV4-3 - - CASSQRLEPYEQYF TGCGCCAGCAGCCAACGTCTAGAGCCCTACGAGCAGTACTTC
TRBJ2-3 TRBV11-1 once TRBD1 CASSITGTGVSDTQYF TGTGCCAGCAGCATCACCGGGACAGGGGTATCAGATACGCAGTATTTT
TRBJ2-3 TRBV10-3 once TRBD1 CATSTDRITDTQYF TGTGCCACCTCCACGGACAGGATTACAGATACGCAGTATTTT
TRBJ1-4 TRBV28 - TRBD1 CASSARQGYNEKLFF TGTGCCAGCAGTGCCCGACAGGGTTACAATGAAAAACTGTTTTTT
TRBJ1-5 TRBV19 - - CASSHRGGASNQPQHF TGTGCCAGTAGCCACCGGGGAGGCGCGAGCAATCAGCCCCAGCATTTT
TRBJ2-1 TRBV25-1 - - CASSFNLPGENEQFF TGTGCCAGCAGTTTCAACCTCCCCGGGGAGAATGAGCAGTTCTTC
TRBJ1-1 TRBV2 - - CASRIRGLGEAFF TGTGCCAGCAGAATCAGGGGTCTGGGTGAAGCTTTCTTT
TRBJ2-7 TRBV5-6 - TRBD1 CASSQGTALYEQYF TGTGCCAGCAGCCAAGGGACAGCCCTCTACGAGCAGTACTTC
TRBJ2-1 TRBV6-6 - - CASSPTGGSHNEQFF TGTGCCAGCAGTCCAACGGGGGGCAGCCACAATGAGCAGTTCTTC
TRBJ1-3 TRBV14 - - CASSPLSSGNTIYF TGTGCCAGCAGCCCCTTATCCTCTGGAAACACCATATATTTT
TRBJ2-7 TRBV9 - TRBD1 CASSPWDSSYEQYF TGTGCCAGCAGCCCCTGGGACAGTTCCTACGAGCAGTACTTC
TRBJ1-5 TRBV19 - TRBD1 CASSIETGGIQPQHF TGTGCCAGTAGTATAGAGACAGGGGGGATACAGCCCCAGCATTTT
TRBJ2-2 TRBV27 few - CASSLGLGELFF TGTGCCAGCAGTTTAGGGCTCGGGGAGCTGTTTTTT
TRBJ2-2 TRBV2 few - CATKLQLNGELFF TGTGCCACTAAGCTACAGCTTAACGGGGAGCTGTTTTTT
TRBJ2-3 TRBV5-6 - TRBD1 CASSTGQATDTQYF TGTGCCAGCAGCACTGGACAGGCCACAGATACGCAGTATTTT
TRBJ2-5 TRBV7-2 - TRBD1 CASRTGGAGWEQYF TGTGCCAGCAGGACAGGGGGCGCGGGGTGGGAGCAGTACTTC
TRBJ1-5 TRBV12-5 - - CASGFRGNQPQHF TGTGCTAGTGGTTTCCGGGGAAATCAGCCCCAGCATTTT
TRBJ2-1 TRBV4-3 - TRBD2 CASSEAGSGGFYNEQFF TGCGCCAGCAGCGAAGCGGGAAGCGGGGGCTTTTACAATGAGCAGTTCTTC
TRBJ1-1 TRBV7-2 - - CASSLMTGNTEAFF TGTGCCAGCAGCCTAATGACAGGGAACACTGAAGCTTTCTTT
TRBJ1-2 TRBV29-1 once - CSVDPYGGVDGYTF TGCAGCGTTGACCCTTACGGGGGGGTTGATGGCTACACCTTC
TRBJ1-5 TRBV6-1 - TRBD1 CASRLDRGDQPQHF TGTGCCAGCCGCTTGGACAGGGGGGATCAGCCCCAGCATTTT
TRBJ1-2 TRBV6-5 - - CASRADSATGGYTF TGTGCCAGCAGGGCGGACAGTGCAACCGGAGGCTACACCTTC
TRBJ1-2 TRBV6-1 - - CASWRRERYGYTF TGTGCCAGCTGGCGGCGGGAGAGGTATGGCTACACCTTC
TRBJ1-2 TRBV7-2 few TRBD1 CASSQSDRGSYGYTF TGTGCCAGCAGCCAATCCGACAGGGGGAGCTATGGCTACACCTTC
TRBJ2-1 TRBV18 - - CASSPEGPFYNEQFF TGTGCCAGCTCACCAGAGGGTCCCTTTTACAATGAGCAGTTCTTC
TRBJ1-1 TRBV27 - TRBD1 CASSSHLGTGVYTEAFF TGTGCCAGCAGTTCCCACCTAGGGACAGGGGTTTATACTGAAGCTTTCTTT
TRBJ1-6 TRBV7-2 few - CASIPRGGAGNSPLHF TGTGCCAGCATCCCCCGGGGAGGGGCAGGGAATTCACCCCTCCACTTT
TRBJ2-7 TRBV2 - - CASSDGRGYEQYF TGTGCCAGCAGTGATGGACGGGGCTACGAGCAGTACTTC
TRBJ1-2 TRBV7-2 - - CASSFARRTTGLRYGYTF TGTGCCAGCAGCTTTGCCCGACGTACAACAGGGTTACGGTATGGCTACACCTTC
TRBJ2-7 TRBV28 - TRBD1 CASSQGESPGSYEQYF TGTGCCAGCAGTCAGGGGGAGAGTCCCGGCTCCTACGAGCAGTACTTC
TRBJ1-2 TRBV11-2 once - CASSSGLDGYGYTF TGTGCCAGCAGCTCGGGACTCGACGGCTATGGCTACACCTTC
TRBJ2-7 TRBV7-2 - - CASSWRVYYEQYF TGTGCCAGCAGCTGGAGAGTCTACTACGAGCAGTACTTC
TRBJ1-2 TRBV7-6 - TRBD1 CASSTGTDGYTF TGTGCCAGCAGCACCGGGACAGATGGCTACACCTTC
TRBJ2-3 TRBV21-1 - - CASSRDTQYF TGTGCCAGCTCCAGGGATACGCAGTATTTT
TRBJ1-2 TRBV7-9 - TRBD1 CSSSSGQGVDGYTF TGTTCCAGCAGCTCCGGACAGGGGGTTGATGGCTACACCTTC
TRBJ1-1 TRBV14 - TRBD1 CASSQVGTGEAFF TGTGCCAGCAGCCAAGTGGGGACAGGGGAGGCTTTCTTT
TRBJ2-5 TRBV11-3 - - CASSLGLAGQETQYF TGTGCCAGCAGCTTAGGGCTAGCTGGCCAAGAGACCCAGTACTTC
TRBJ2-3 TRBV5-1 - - CASSLERGTDTQYF TGCGCCAGCAGCTTGGAACGGGGCACAGATACGCAGTATTTT